The rows below give T cell receptor beta chains drawn from one sample of a study of T cell responses to AZD1222 COVID-19 vaccine. Produced via immunoSEQ multiplex PCR; TCRdb's table is partial and in-frame only. Of 150,000 to 200,000 clones in the sample, 87% are singletons; the top ten hold 2.7%. The source material was peripheral blood, sampled on day 0 of MenACWY control vaccination. These receptors originate from an adult in good health. Each CDR3 is given with its conserved first and last residue. A D gene is named only where the DNA matches it firmly. Clone size is given for some rows only: seen once, a few or many times, or a class if the clone is expanded.

j_call d_call clone_size v_call cdr3_nt cdr3_aa
TRBJ2-4 - few TRBV30 TGTGCCTGGAGTGTAGGGCAGATTCAGTACTTC CAWSVGQIQYF
TRBJ2-3 - - TRBV30 TGTGCCGCCCAGAGGCAGGGAAGCACAGATACGCAGTATTTT CAAQRQGSTDTQYF
TRBJ2-1 TRBD1 - TRBV7-9 TGTGCCAGCAGCTTCCTCCGGGACAGCCTATCCTACAATGAGCAGTTCTTC CASSFLRDSLSYNEQFF
TRBJ1-2 TRBD1 - TRBV30 TGTGCCTGGAGTGTAATGGAGACAGGGGCCAGCTATGGCTACACCTTC CAWSVMETGASYGYTF
TRBJ2-2 - - TRBV27 TGTGCCAGCAGTTTATCGGTTGGGACGAACACCGGGGAGCTGTTTTTT CASSLSVGTNTGELFF
TRBJ2-1 - - TRBV28 TGTGCCAGCAGTTTAGCAGGGTTTGAGCAGTTCTTC CASSLAGFEQFF
TRBJ2-5 - - TRBV14 TGTGCCAGCAGCCAAAACCCCCCCGAGACCCAGTACTTC CASSQNPPETQYF
TRBJ2-1 TRBD2 - TRBV28 TGTGCCAGCAGTCCCGGGGGTAGCGGGAGGGCCGGTGAGCAGTTCTTC CASSPGGSGRAGEQFF
TRBJ1-1 TRBD1 - TRBV3-1/TRBV3-2 TGTGCCAGCGACAGGGGAGGAACCCTCATTTTT CASDRGGTLIF
TRBJ1-2 - - TRBV9 TGTGCCAGCAGCGGTGGTGGGGCAGTGTATGGCTACACCTTC CASSGGGAVYGYTF
TRBJ2-5 TRBD2 - TRBV28 TGTGCCAGCAGTTTCGCCCTAGCGGACGAACAAGAGACCCAGTACTTC CASSFALADEQETQYF
TRBJ1-4 - - TRBV28 TGTGCCAGCAGCCCCCTAATTGGTGATTTGGCAAAACTGTTTTTT CASSPLIGDLAKLFF
TRBJ1-2 - - TRBV5-5 TGTGCCAGCAGCTTGGGGTCTTCGGGAGTCCGGTCTTGCACCTTC CASSLGSSGVRSCTF
TRBJ1-5 TRBD1 - TRBV5-5 TGTGCCAGCAGCTTGGTCCAGGGGGCCGGTCAGCCCCAGCATTTT CASSLVQGAGQPQHF
TRBJ2-2 - - TRBV5-4 TGTGCCAGCAGCTTGGCTAACCGCGGGGCGAACACCGGGGAGCTGTTTTTT CASSLANRGANTGELFF
TRBJ1-5 - - TRBV6-5 TGTGCCAGCAGTTACAACGGAGGGCAGGGCCAGCCCCAGCATTTT CASSYNGGQGQPQHF
TRBJ2-1 - - TRBV11-2 TGTGCCAGCAGCTTAGAGGGATTTCTACACAATGAGCAGTTCTTC CASSLEGFLHNEQFF
TRBJ2-2 - - TRBV7-2 TGTGCCAGCAGCCCCGGGCCGACGAACACCGGGGAGCTGTTTTTT CASSPGPTNTGELFF
TRBJ1-2 - - TRBV28 TGTGCCAGCAGACAGGGTTTTGGCTACACCTTC CASRQGFGYTF
TRBJ1-2 TRBD1 few TRBV5-8 TGTGCCAGCAGCTTGTTACAGGGGGGCTATGGCTACACCTTC CASSLLQGGYGYTF
TRBJ1-3 - - TRBV9 TGTGCCAGCAGCAATAACCCGGGACGGAAGAGCTCTGGAAACACCATATATTTT CASSNNPGRKSSGNTIYF
TRBJ2-2 - - TRBV7-2 TGTGCCAGCAGCAAAATAAGGACAGCCGGGGAGCTGTTTTTT CASSKIRTAGELFF
TRBJ1-6 - - TRBV5-4 TGTGCCAGCAGCAGCGCCGACAGCTATAATTCACCCCTCCACTTT CASSSADSYNSPLHF
TRBJ2-7 TRBD2 - TRBV11-3 TGTGCCAGCAGCCCCGGGGGGGCCGAGCAGTACTTC CASSPGGAEQYF
TRBJ1-1 - - TRBV28 TGTGCCAGCAGTTTACCCCGCCCTGAAGCTTTCTTT CASSLPRPEAFF
TRBJ2-2 TRBD2 - TRBV11-2 TGTGCCAGCAGCTTAGGGACTAGCGGGATCCGCGGTAACACCGGGGAGCTGTTTTTT CASSLGTSGIRGNTGELFF
TRBJ1-1 - - TRBV11-2 TGTGCCAGCAGCTTAGATCGGGGTGGGACTGAAGCTTTCTTT CASSLDRGGTEAFF
TRBJ2-7 - - TRBV11-2 TGTGCCAGCAGCCTTACCCCGGTCCACGAGCAGTACTTC CASSLTPVHEQYF
TRBJ1-2 - - TRBV5-1 TGCGCCAGCGCCCAGGACACCCAAGGCTACACCTTC CASAQDTQGYTF
TRBJ2-7 - - TRBV7-9 TGTGCCAGCAGCAGGACAGTCTCCTACGAGCAGTACTTC CASSRTVSYEQYF
TRBJ2-7 TRBD1 once TRBV5-4 TGTGCCAGCAGCCCTGACAGGGCGGGCGAGCAGTACTTC CASSPDRAGEQYF
TRBJ1-3 TRBD1 - TRBV28 TGTGCCAGCAGTCCACAGGGGCTCGGAAACACCATATATTTT CASSPQGLGNTIYF
TRBJ2-5 - - TRBV5-1 TGCGCCAGCAGCTCTGGGACTCCTCAAGAGACCCAGTACTTC CASSSGTPQETQYF
TRBJ2-1 - once TRBV2 TGTGCCAGCAGTTACTCCTACAATGAGCAGTTCTTC CASSYSYNEQFF
TRBJ1-5 - - TRBV28 TGTGCCAGTCTGAGAGGAGGGGCTCAGCCCCAGCATTTT CASLRGGAQPQHF
TRBJ2-1 TRBD2 once TRBV9 TGTGCCAGCAGCGTCGCCCCCCCGGGGGGTCTTGGGAATGAGCAGTTCTTC CASSVAPPGGLGNEQFF
TRBJ1-1 TRBD1 - TRBV7-7 TGTGCTAGCAGCTTAGAAGGGACAGCGAACACTGAAGCTTTCTTT CASSLEGTANTEAFF
TRBJ2-1 - - TRBV9 TGTGCCAGCAGCGTAACCCCAAACCCCAATGAGCAGTTCTTC CASSVTPNPNEQFF
TRBJ2-7 - - TRBV5-1 TGCGCCAGCAGCCGGGACTCCGGCGGCGACGAGCAGTACTTC CASSRDSGGDEQYF
TRBJ2-3 TRBD2 - TRBV18 TGTGCCAGCTCCCCACTAGCGGGAGGGTATGGAGATACGCAGTATTTT CASSPLAGGYGDTQYF
TRBJ2-6 TRBD1 - TRBV5-4 TGTGCCAGCAGCCACCGGACAGGTTTTTTAGACTCTGGGGCCAACGTCCTGACTTTC CASSHRTGFLDSGANVLTF
TRBJ2-1 - - TRBV11-2 TGTGCCAGCAGCTTAGTCTCGTACAACAATGAGCAGTTCTTC CASSLVSYNNEQFF
TRBJ1-5 - - TRBV5-4 TGTGCCAGCAGCTCCCAGGGGCAGCCCCAGCATTTT CASSSQGQPQHF